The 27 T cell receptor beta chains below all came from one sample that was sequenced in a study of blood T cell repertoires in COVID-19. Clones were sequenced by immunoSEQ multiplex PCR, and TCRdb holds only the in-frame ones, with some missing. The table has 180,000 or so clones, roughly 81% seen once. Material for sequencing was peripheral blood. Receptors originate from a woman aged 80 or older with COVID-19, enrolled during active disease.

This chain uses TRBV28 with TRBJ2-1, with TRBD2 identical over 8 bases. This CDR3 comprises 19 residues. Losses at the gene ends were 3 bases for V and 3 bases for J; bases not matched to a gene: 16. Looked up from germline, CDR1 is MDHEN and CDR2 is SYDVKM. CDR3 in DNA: TGTGCCAGCAGTTTCTCCTGGCTAGCGGGCCCTGGGGTCTACAATGAGCAGTTCTTC. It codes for CASSFSWLAGPGVYNEQFF.

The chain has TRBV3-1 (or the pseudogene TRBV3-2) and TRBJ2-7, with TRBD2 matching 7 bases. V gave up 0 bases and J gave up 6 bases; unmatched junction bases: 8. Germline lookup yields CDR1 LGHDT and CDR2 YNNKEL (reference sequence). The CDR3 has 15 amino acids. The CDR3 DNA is TGTGCCAGCAGCCAAGATCTGGGAGGGCCAGCCGAGCAGTACTTC. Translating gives CASSQDLGGPAEQYF.

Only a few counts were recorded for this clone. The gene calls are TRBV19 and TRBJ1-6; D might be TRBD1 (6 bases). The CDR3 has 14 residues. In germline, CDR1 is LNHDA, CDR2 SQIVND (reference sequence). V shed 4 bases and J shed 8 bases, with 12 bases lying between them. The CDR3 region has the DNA TGTGCCAGTAGTACTGGACAGCCGGATTCACCCCTCCACTTT. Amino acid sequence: CASSTGQPDSPLHF.

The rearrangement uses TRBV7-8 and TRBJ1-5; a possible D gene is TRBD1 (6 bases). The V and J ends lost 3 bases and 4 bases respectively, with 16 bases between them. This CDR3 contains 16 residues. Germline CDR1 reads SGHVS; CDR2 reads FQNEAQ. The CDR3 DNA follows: TGTGCCAGCAGCTTTTGGGACATAGGGCCGAATCAGCCCCAGCATTTT. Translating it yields CASSFWDIGPNQPQHF.

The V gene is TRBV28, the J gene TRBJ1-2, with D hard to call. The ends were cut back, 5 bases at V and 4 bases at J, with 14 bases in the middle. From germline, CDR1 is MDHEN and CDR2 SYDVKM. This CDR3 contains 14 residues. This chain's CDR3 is CASSGSGSSYGYTF. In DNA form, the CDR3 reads TGTGCCAGCAGTGGGTCCGGGTCTTCCTATGGCTACACCTTC.

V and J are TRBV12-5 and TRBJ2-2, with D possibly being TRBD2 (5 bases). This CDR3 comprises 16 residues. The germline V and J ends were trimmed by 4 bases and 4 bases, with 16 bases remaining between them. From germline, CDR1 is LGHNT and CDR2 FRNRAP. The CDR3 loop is CASGWGIGSLTGELFF. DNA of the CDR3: TGTGCTAGTGGTTGGGGTATAGGGAGTCTCACCGGGGAGCTGTTTTTT.

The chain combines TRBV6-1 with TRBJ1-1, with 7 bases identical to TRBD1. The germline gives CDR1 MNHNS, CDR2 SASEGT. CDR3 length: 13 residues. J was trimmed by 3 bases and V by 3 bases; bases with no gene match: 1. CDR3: CASSDRGDTEAFF. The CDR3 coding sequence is TGTGCCAGCAGTGACAGGGGGGACACTGAAGCTTTCTTT.

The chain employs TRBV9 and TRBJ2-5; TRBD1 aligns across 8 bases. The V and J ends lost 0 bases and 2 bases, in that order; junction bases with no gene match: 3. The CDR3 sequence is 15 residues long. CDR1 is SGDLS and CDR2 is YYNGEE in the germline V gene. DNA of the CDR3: TGTGCCAGCAGCGTAGACGGGACAGGTCAAGAGACCCAGTACTTC. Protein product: CASSVDGTGQETQYF.

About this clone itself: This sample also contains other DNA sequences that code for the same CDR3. CDR3 bases: TGTGCCAGCTCACCGGACAGGGCGCAGCCCCAGCATTTT. Translating gives CASSPDRAQPQHF. The rearrangement links TRBV18 to TRBJ1-5; 8 nucleotides match TRBD1. The CDR3 consists of 13 residues. The germline V gene has CDR1 KGHSH and CDR2 LQKENI. J gave up 7 bases and V 3 bases, and 2 bases lay outside the gene matches.

The CDR3 nucleotides read TGTGCCAGTAGTCCCTGGGGGGGGGCGTCAGATACGCAGTATTTT. Its translation is CASSPWGGASDTQYF. The gene calls are TRBV19 and TRBJ2-3, with TRBD2 as a possible D gene (7 bases). This CDR3 comprises 15 residues. The V end lost 5 bases, the J end lost 4 bases, and 16 bases lay between the germline ends. Germline lookup yields CDR1 LNHDA and CDR2 SQIVND (reference sequence).

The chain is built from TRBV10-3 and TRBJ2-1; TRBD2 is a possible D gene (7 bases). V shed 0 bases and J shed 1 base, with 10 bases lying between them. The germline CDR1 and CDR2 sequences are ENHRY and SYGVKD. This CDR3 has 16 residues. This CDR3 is CAISESRGGSYNEQFF. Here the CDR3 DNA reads TGTGCCATCAGTGAGTCAAGGGGGGGATCCTACAATGAGCAGTTCTTC.

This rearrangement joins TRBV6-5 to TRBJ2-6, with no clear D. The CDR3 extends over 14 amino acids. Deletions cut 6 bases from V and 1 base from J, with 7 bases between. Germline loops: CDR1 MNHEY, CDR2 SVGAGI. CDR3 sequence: CASRMQSGANVLTF. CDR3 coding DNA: TGTGCCAGCAGGATGCAGTCTGGGGCCAACGTCCTGACTTTC.

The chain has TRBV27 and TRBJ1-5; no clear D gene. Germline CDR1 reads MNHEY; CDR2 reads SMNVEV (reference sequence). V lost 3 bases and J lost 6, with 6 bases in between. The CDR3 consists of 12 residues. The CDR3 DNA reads TGTGCCAGCAGTTTTCCGGGTCAGCCCCAGCATTTT. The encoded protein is CASSFPGQPQHF.

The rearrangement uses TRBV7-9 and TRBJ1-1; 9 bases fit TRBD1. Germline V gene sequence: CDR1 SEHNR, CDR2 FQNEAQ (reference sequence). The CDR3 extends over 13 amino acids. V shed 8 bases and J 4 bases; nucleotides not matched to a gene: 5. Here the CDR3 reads CASRTGDATEAFF. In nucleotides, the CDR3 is TGTGCCAGCCGGACAGGGGACGCCACTGAAGCTTTCTTT.

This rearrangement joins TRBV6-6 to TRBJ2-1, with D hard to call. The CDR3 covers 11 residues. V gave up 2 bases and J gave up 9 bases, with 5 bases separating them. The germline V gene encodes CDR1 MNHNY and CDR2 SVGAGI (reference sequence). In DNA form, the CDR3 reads TGTGCCAGCAGTTACACCGGTGAGCAGTTCTTC. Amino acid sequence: CASSYTGEQFF.

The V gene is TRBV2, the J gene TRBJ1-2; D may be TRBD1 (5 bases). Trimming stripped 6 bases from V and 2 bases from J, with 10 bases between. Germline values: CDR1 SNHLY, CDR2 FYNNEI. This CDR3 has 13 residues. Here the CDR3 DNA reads TGTGCCAGCAGCGATCAGGGAAACTATGGCTACACCTTC. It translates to CASSDQGNYGYTF.

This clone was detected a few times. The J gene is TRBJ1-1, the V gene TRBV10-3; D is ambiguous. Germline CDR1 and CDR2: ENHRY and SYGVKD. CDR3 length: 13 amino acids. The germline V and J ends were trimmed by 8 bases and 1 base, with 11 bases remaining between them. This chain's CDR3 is CAISPEPNTEAFF. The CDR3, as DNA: TGTGCCATCTCTCCGGAGCCGAACACTGAAGCTTTCTTT.

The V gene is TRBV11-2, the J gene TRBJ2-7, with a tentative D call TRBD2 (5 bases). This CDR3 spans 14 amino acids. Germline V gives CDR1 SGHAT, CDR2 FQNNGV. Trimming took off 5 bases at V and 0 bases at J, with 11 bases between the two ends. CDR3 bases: TGTGCCAGCAGCCCGGACGGGGACTCCTACGAGCAGTACTTC. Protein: CASSPDGDSYEQYF.

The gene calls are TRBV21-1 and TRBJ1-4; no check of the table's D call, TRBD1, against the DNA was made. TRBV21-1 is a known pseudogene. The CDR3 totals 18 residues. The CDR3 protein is CASSFFPGQGQGNEKLFF. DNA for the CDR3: TGTGCCAGCAGCTTTTTTCCGGGACAGGGGCAGGGTAATGAAAAACTGTTTTTT.

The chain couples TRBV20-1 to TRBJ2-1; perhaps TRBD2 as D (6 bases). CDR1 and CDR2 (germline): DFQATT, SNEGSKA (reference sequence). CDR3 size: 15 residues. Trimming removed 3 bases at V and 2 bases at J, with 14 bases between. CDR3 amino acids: CSASDRGVTYNEQFF. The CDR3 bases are TGCAGTGCTAGTGATCGCGGGGTTACCTACAATGAGCAGTTCTTC.

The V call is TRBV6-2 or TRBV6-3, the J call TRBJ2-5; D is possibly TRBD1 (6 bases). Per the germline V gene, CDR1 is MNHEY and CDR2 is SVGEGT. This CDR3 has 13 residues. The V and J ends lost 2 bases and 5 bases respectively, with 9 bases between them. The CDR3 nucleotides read TGTGCCAGCAGTTACCAGGGGCGGGAGACCCAGTACTTC. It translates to CASSYQGRETQYF.

The CDR3 sequence: CASRRPPGETQYF. The DNA of the CDR3 is TGCGCCAGCAGACGCCCCCCGGGGGAGACCCAGTACTTC. The V gene is TRBV10-2, the J gene TRBJ2-5; D perhaps matches TRBD2 (5 bases). The germline CDR1 and CDR2 sequences are WSHSY and SAAADI. V was cut by 6 bases and J by 5 bases, with 13 bases left in between. This CDR3 contains 13 residues.

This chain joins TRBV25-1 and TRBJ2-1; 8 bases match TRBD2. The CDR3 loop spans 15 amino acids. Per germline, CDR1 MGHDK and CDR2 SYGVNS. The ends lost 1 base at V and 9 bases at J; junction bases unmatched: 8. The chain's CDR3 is CASSEFSGGVSEQFF. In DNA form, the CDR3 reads TGTGCCAGCAGTGAATTCTCGGGGGGGGTAAGTGAGCAGTTCTTC.

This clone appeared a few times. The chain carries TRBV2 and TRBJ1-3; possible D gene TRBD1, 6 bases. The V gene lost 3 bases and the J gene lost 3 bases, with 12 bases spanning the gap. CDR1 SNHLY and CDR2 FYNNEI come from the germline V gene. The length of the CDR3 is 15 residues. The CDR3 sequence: CASSEGAQGGNTIYF. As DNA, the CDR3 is TGTGCCAGCAGTGAGGGGGCTCAGGGTGGAAACACCATATATTTT. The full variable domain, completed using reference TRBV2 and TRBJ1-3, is EPEVTQTPSHQVTQMGQEVILRCVPISNHLYFYWYRQILGQKVEFLVSFYNNEISEKSEIFDDQFSVERPDGSNFTLKIRSTKLEDSAMYFCASSEGAQGGNTIYFGEGSWLTVV.

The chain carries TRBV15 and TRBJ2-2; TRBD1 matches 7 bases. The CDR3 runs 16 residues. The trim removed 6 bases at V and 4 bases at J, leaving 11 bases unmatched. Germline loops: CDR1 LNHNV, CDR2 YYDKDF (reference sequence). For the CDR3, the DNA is TGTGCCACCAGGAAGTCGGGACAGAGCCTCACCGGGGAGCTGTTTTTT. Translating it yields CATRKSGQSLTGELFF. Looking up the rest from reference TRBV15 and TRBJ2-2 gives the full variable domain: DAMVIQNPRYQVTQFGKPVTLSCSQTLNHNVMYWYQQKSSQAPKLLFHYYDKDFNNEADTPDNFQSRRPNTSFCFLDIRSPGLGDTAMYLCATRKSGQSLTGELFFGEGSRLTVL.

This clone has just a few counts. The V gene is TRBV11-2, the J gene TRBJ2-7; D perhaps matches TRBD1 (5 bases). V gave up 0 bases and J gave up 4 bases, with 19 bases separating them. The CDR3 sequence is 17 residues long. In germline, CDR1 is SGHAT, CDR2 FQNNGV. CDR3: CASSLDRWGRVGYEQYF. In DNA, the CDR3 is TGTGCCAGCAGCTTAGATCGGTGGGGCAGGGTGGGTTACGAGCAGTACTTC.

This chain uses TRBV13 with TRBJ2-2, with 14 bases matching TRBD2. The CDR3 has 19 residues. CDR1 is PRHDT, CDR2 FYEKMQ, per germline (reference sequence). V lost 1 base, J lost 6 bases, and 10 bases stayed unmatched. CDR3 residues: CASSLVGGTSGSVAGELFF. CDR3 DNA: TGTGCCAGCAGCTTAGTAGGTGGGACTAGCGGGAGTGTTGCCGGGGAGCTGTTTTTT.